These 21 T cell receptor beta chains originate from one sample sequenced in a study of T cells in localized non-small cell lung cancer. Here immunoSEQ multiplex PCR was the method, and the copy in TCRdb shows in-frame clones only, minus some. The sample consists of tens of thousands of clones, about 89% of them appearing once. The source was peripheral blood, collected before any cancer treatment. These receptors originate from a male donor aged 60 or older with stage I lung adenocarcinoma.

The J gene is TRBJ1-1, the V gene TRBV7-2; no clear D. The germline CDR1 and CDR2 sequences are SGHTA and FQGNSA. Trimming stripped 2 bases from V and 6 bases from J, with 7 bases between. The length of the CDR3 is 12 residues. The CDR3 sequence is CASSLYGAEAFF. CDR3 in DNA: TGTGCCAGCAGCTTATACGGCGCTGAAGCTTTCTTT.

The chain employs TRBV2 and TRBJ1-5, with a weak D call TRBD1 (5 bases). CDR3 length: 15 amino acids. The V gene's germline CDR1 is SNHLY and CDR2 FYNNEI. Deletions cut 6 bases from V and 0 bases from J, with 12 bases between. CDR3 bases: TGTGCCAGCAGGGGGGGGGTTAATAGCAATCAGCCCCAGCATTTT. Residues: CASRGGVNSNQPQHF.

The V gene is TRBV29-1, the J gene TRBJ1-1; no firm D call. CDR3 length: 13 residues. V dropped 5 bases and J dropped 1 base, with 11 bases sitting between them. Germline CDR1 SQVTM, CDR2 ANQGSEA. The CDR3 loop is CSVSSGGNTEAFF. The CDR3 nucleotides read TGCAGCGTTTCTTCTGGAGGGAACACTGAAGCTTTCTTT.

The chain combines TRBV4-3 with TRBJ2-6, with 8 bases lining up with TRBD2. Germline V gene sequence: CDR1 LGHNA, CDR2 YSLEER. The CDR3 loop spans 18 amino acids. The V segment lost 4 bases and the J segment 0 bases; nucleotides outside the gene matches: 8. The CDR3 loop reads CASSPTGGDNSGANVLTF. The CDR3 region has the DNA TGCGCCAGCAGCCCTACGGGGGGGGACAACTCTGGGGCCAACGTCCTGACTTTC.

The CDR3 bases are TGCGCCGCCGGGATCCAAGAGACCCAGTACTTC. Protein sequence: CAAGIQETQYF. The chain has TRBV4-3 and TRBJ2-5; D is perhaps TRBD2 (5 bases). Trimming shortened V by 11 bases and J by 1 base, and 8 bases separated the two germline ends. Germline V gives CDR1 LGHNA, CDR2 YSLEER. The CDR3 is made up of 11 amino acids.

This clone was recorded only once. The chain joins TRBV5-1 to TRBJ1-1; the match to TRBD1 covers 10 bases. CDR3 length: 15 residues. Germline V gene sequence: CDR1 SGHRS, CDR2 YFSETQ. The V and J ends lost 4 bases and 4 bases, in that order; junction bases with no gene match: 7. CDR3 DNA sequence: TGCGCCAGCAGCCCCCGGACAGGGGGTTTCACTGAAGCTTTCTTT. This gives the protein CASSPRTGGFTEAFF.

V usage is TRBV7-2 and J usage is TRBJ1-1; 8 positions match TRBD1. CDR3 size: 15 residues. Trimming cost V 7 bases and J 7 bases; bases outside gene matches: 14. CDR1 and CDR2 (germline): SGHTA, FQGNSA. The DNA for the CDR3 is TGTGCCAGCAAAATACAGGGGGTGGCTCTTTTTGAAGCTTTCTTT. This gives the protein CASKIQGVALFEAFF.

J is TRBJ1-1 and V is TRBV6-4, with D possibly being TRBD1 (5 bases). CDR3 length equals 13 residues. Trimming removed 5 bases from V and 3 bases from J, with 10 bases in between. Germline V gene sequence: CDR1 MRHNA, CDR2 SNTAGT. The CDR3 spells CASSLQEHTEAFF. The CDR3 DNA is TGTGCCAGCAGTTTACAGGAGCACACTGAAGCTTTCTTT.

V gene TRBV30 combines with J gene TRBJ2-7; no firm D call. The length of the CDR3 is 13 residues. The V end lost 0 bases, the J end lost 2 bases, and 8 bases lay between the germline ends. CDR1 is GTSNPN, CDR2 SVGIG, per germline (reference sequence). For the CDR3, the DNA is TGTGCCTGGAGTGTACTCCAAACCTACGAGCAGTACTTC. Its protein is CAWSVLQTYEQYF.

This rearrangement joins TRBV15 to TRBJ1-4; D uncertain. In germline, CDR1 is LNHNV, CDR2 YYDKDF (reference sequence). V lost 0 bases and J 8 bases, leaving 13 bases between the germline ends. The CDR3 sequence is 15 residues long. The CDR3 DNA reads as TGTGCCACCAGCAGAGATAAGGGTCGAGAGGAAAAACTGTTTTTT. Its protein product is CATSRDKGREEKLFF.

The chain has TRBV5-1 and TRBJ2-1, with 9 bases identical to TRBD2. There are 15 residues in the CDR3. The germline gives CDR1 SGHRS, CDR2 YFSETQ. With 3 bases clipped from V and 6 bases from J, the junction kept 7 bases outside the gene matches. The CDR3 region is CASSYGLATSNEQFF. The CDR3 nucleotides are TGCGCCAGCAGCTACGGACTAGCGACTTCCAATGAGCAGTTCTTC.

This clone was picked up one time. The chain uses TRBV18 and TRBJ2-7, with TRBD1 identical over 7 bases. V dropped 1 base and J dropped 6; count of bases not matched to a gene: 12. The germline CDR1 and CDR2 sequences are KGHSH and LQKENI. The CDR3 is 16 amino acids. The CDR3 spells CASSPRSGQISGEQYF. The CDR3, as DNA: TGTGCCAGCTCACCACGGTCGGGACAGATTTCTGGCGAGCAGTACTTC.

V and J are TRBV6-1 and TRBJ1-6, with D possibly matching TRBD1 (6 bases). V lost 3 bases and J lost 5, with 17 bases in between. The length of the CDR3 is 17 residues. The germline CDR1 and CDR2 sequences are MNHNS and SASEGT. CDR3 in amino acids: CASSEGIVGAHNSPLHF. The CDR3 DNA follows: TGTGCCAGCAGTGAGGGGATCGTGGGGGCCCATAATTCACCCCTCCACTTT.

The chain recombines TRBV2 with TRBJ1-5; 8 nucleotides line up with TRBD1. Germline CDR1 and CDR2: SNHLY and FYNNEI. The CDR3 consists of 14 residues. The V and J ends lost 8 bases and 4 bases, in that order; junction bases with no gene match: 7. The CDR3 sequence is CASSRTGRNQPQHF. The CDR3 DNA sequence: TGTGCCAGCTCCCGGACAGGGAGGAATCAGCCCCAGCATTTT.

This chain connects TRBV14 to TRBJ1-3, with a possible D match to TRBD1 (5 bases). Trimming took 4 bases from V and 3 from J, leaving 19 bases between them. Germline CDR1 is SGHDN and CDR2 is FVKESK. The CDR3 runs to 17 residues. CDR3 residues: CASSRPGARTVGNTIYF. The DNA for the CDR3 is TGTGCCAGCAGCCGACCTGGGGCTAGAACAGTTGGAAACACCATATATTTT.

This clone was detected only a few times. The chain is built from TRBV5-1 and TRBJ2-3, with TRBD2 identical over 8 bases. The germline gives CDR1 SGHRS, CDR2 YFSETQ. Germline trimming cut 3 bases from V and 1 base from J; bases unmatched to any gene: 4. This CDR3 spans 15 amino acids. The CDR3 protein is CASSSSGRGTDTQYF. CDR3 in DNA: TGCGCCAGCAGCTCCTCCGGGAGGGGCACAGATACGCAGTATTTT.

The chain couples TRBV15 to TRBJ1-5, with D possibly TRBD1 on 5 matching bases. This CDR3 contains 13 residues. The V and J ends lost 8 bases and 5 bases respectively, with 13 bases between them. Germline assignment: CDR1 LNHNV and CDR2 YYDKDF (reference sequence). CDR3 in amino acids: CATGTYEDQPQHF. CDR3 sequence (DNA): TGTGCCACCGGGACTTACGAGGATCAGCCCCAGCATTTT.

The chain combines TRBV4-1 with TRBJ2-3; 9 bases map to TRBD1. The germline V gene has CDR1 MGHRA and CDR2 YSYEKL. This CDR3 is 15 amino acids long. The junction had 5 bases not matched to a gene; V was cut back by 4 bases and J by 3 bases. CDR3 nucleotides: TGCGCCAGCAGCCGAGAACAGGGGGCAACAGATACGCAGTATTTT. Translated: CASSREQGATDTQYF.

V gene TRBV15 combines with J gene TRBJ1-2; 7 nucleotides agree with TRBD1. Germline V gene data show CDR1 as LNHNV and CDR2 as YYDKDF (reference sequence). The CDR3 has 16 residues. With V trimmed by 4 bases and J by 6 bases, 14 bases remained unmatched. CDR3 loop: CATSNPLLTGVHGYTF. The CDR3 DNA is TGTGCCACCAGCAACCCACTACTAACAGGGGTCCATGGCTACACCTTC.

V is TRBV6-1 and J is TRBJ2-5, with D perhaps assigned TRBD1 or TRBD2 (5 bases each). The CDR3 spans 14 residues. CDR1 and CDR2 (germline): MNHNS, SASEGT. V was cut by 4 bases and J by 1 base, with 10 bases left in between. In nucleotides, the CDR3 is TGTGCCAGCAGTGGGGGACGGGCCCAAGAGACCCAGTACTTC. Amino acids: CASSGGRAQETQYF.

In DNA form, the CDR3 reads TGTGCCAGCAGCTTAGACTCAGGTACCGAGGTCCTCTCTGGGGCCAACGTCCTGACTTTC. This gives the protein CASSLDSGTEVLSGANVLTF. V is TRBV7-6 and J is TRBJ2-6; D remains ambiguous. This CDR3 spans 20 amino acids. Germline loops: CDR1 SGHVS, CDR2 FNYEAQ. Trimming took off 1 base at V and 0 bases at J, with 19 bases between the two ends. The complete variable domain, with remaining parts taken from reference TRBV7-6 and TRBJ2-6, reads GAGVSQSPRYKVTKRGQDVALRCDPISGHVSLYWYRQALGQGPEFLTYFNYEAQQDKSGLPNDRFSAERPEGSISTLTIQRTEQRDSAMYRCASSLDSGTEVLSGANVLTFGAGSRLTVL.